This T cell receptor (beta chain) was found in a study of beta chain features in type 1 diabetes. The authors reverse transcribed all of the isolated RNA, so sequencing captured expressed TCRB transcripts. Average reads for naive, central memory and regulatory T cell samples were around 4 million. The table came from immunoSEQ multiplex PCR; TCRdb's copy has only in-frame clones and leaves some out. The sample has about half a million clones, around 10% seen once. This CDR3 is 15 amino acids long. Per the germline V gene, CDR1 is MNHEY and CDR2 is SVGAGI. V dropped 10 bases and J dropped 0 bases, with 16 bases sitting between them.

The clonotype originates from a woman aged 18-29 years in good health. V gene TRBV6-5 combines with J gene TRBJ2-4, with D possibly called TRBD1 or TRBD2 (5 bases each). The sample taken for sequencing was naive CD4+ T cells from blood. Here the CDR3 DNA reads TGTGCCACCGCGGTCGGGGCGGTAGCCAAAAACATTCAGTACTTC. Translation gives CATAVGAVAKNIQYF.